Below, 30 T cell receptor beta chains from the same sample are listed, as sequenced in a study of beta chain features in type 1 diabetes (dated 2018 in TCRdb). Summary of the overall study and its limitations: A moderate but significant shortening of TCRB CDR3 length was observed in type 1 diabetes patients in all four CD4+ subsets.

The library was produced with the immunoSEQ multiplex PCR assay. The entire isolated RNA was reverse transcribed using the High Capacity cDNA Reverse Transcription Kit, and thus expressed TCRB transcripts were sequenced. Held by TCRdb, this immuneACCESS table contains in-frame sequences only and omits some clones. Under half of the omission traces to an unresolved V gene where checked; the cause of the rest is unknown. The sample table contains 300,000 to 350,000 clones; only one count was recorded for approximately 13% of them. The top ten hold nearly 0.015% of the sample. Which antigens these TCRs recognize remains unknown. Sequenced input: naive CD4+ T cells from blood. Explained via the paper, the cell subset or site label denotes: true naive CD4+ T cells. The source of these receptors is a woman under 30 with type 1 diabetes.

This clone was counted a few times. This chain connects TRBV4-3 to TRBJ2-3; 8 positions agree with TRBD2. Germline CDR1 LGHNA, CDR2 YSLEER. CDR3 length: 16 residues. V dropped 1 base and J dropped 1; count of bases not matched to a gene: 4. The CDR3 region is CASSQGISGGTDTQYF. CDR3 sequence (DNA): TGCGCCAGCAGCCAAGGAATTAGCGGGGGCACAGATACGCAGTATTTT.

J is TRBJ2-7 and V is TRBV28; 8 bases match TRBD2. This CDR3 comprises 16 residues. Trimming cost V 3 bases and J 3 bases; bases outside gene matches: 10. CDR1 is MDHEN and CDR2 is SYDVKM in the germline V gene. The CDR3 DNA reads as TGTGCCAGCAGTTTTCAATGGAGCGGGAGATACTACGAGCAGTACTTC. Residues: CASSFQWSGRYYEQYF.

The gene calls are TRBV19 and TRBJ1-5; D remains unclear. Trimming stripped 5 bases from V and 7 bases from J, with 9 bases between. Germline loops: CDR1 LNHDA, CDR2 SQIVND (reference sequence). The CDR3 loop spans 12 amino acids. The CDR3 nucleotides are TGTGCCAGTAGTGTTTCGCGGCAGCCCCAGCATTTT. Its translation is CASSVSRQPQHF.

The gene calls are TRBV5-1 and TRBJ2-7, with D possibly TRBD2 on 6 matching bases. The germline V and J ends were trimmed by 0 bases and 2 bases, with 12 bases remaining between them. CDR3 length: 15 residues. CDR1 is SGHRS, CDR2 YFSETQ, per germline. CDR3 DNA: TGCGCCAGCAGCTTGGCGGGCGGGATCCCCTACGAGCAGTACGTC. This encodes CASSLAGGIPYEQYV.

The chain uses TRBV27 and TRBJ1-2, with 9 bases identical to TRBD1. The CDR3 length is 14 residues. Trimming took 3 bases from V and 8 from J; bases not matched to a gene: 7. Germline V gene sequence: CDR1 MNHEY, CDR2 SMNVEV (reference sequence). The CDR3 coding sequence is TGTGCCAGCAGTTTCAGGACAGGGGTGAGCGGCTACACCTTC. It translates to CASSFRTGVSGYTF.

This clone was detected only a few times. The V and J genes are TRBV18 and TRBJ1-4; tentative D call: TRBD1 (5 bases). CDR3 size: 13 residues. With 4 bases removed from V and 7 bases from J, the gap between germline ends came to 10 bases. Germline V gene lookup returns CDR1 KGHSH and CDR2 LQKENI. As DNA, the CDR3 is TGTGCCAGCTCACTCTCCGGGGGTGAAAAACTGTTTTTT. Translation gives CASSLSGGEKLFF.

This clone came up a few times. The V gene is TRBV14, the J gene TRBJ2-7; 9 bases map to TRBD2. This CDR3 has 16 residues. Germline V CDR1 and CDR2: SGHDN, FVKESK. Trimming took 4 bases from V and 0 from J; bases not matched to a gene: 7. The CDR3 reads CASSLLSGGSSYEQYF. DNA of the CDR3: TGTGCCAGCAGCCTATTAAGCGGGGGGAGCTCCTACGAGCAGTACTTC.

This clone was observed a handful of times. This chain links TRBV19 with TRBJ2-7; 11 bases line up with TRBD2. The CDR3 covers 14 residues. The germline V gene encodes CDR1 LNHDA and CDR2 SQIVND (reference sequence). V was clipped by 9 bases and J by 0 bases; unmatched bases: 4. In DNA, the CDR3 is TGTGCCAGAACTACTAGCGGGAGCTCCTACGAGCAGTACGTC. It translates to CARTTSGSSYEQYV.

The chain uses TRBV29-1 and TRBJ2-1; 9 bases match TRBD2. Germline loops: CDR1 SQVTM, CDR2 ANQGSEA. This CDR3 region has 12 residues. J was trimmed by 3 bases and V by 6 bases; bases with no gene match: 0. The CDR3 spells CSVAGGYNEQFF. In DNA form, the CDR3 reads TGCAGCGTAGCGGGAGGCTACAATGAGCAGTTCTTC.

This clone was seen a few times. This rearrangement joins TRBV7-2 to TRBJ2-3; D gene uncertain. The V end was cut by 5 bases, the J end by 0 bases, with 6 bases between. The CDR3 runs 13 residues. The germline V gene encodes CDR1 SGHTA and CDR2 FQGNSA. The CDR3 nucleotides are TGTGCCAGCAGCCCCCCGAGCACAGATACGCAGTATTTT. Residues: CASSPPSTDTQYF.

V and J are TRBV10-1 and TRBJ2-5; the D is unclear. CDR3 length: 15 residues. Per germline, CDR1 WNHNN and CDR2 SYGVQD (reference sequence). Trimming removed 2 bases from V and 4 bases from J, with 14 bases in between. Here the CDR3 DNA reads TGCGCCAGCAGTGAGCGACGAGGAAACCCAGAGACCCAGTACTTC. This encodes CASSERRGNPETQYF.

This clone was observed a handful of times. The chain joins TRBV9 to TRBJ2-7, with a tentative D call TRBD2 (5 bases). The V and J ends lost 0 bases and 2 bases respectively, with 12 bases between them. Germline V gives CDR1 SGDLS, CDR2 YYNGEE. The length of the CDR3 is 15 residues. The CDR3 reads CASSVGPGSTYEQYF. As DNA, the CDR3 is TGTGCCAGCAGCGTAGGACCGGGATCGACCTACGAGCAGTACTTC.

The CDR3 DNA reads as TGTGCCAGCGGGAAGCCCGGGACAGGGGAGGGCGGCTACACCTTC. As protein: CASGKPGTGEGGYTF. This chain links TRBV9 with TRBJ1-2; 10 bases are shared with TRBD1. Germline trimming cut 7 bases from V and 8 bases from J; bases unmatched to any gene: 14. The CDR3 loop spans 15 amino acids. Germline V lookup: CDR1 SGDLS, CDR2 YYNGEE. The complete variable domain, with remaining parts taken from reference TRBV9 and TRBJ1-2, reads DSGVTQTPKHLITATGQRVTLRCSPRSGDLSVYWYQQSLDQGLQFLIQYYNGEERAKGNILERFSAQQFPDLHSELNLSSLELGDSALYFCASGKPGTGEGGYTFGSGTRLTVV.

This clone was seen a few times. In DNA, the CDR3 is TGCGCCAGCAGCTTGGGTAACAATGAGCAGTTCTTC. Encoded protein: CASSLGNNEQFF. The chain joins TRBV5-1 to TRBJ2-1; D is ambiguous. The length of the CDR3 is 12 residues. V was trimmed by 0 bases and J by 5 bases, leaving 3 bases between them. The germline V gene has CDR1 SGHRS and CDR2 YFSETQ.

This chain uses TRBV28 with TRBJ1-5, with D unclear. The CDR3 extends over 13 amino acids. Per the germline V gene, CDR1 is MDHEN and CDR2 is SYDVKM. V gave up 3 bases and J gave up 9 bases, with 12 bases separating them. The CDR3 DNA reads as TGTGCCAGCAGTTTGCGGGCCCAAGGGCCCCAGCATTTT. Its protein is CASSLRAQGPQHF.

This clone was seen only a few times. This chain uses TRBV4-3 with TRBJ2-5; the D is unclear. Trimming cost V 1 base and J 2 bases, with 11 bases left between them. This CDR3 region has 15 residues. Germline V gene data show CDR1 as LGHNA and CDR2 as YSLEER. The CDR3 loop is CASSQAGSLQETQYF. CDR3 coding DNA: TGCGCCAGCAGCCAAGCCGGGTCACTACAAGAGACCCAGTACTTC.

CDR3 DNA: TGTGCCAGCAGTTTCGGACAGGGAGGAACTGAAGCTTTCTTT. Translating gives CASSFGQGGTEAFF. V usage is TRBV27 and J usage is TRBJ1-1; 8 nucleotides line up with TRBD1. V was pared by 3 bases and J by 5 bases, with 5 bases of the junction left unmatched. Looked up from germline, CDR1 is MNHEY and CDR2 is SMNVEV (reference sequence). CDR3 size: 14 residues.

This clone has only a few counts. The V and J genes are TRBV25-1 and TRBJ1-2; perhaps TRBD1 as D (6 bases). The CDR3 length is 14 residues. Germline lookup yields CDR1 MGHDK and CDR2 SYGVNS. V lost 0 bases to trimming and J lost 4 bases, with 9 bases between them. CDR3 nucleotide sequence: TGTGCCAGCAGTGAATACAGGGGTTCCTATGGCTACACCTTC. Its translation: CASSEYRGSYGYTF.

The rearrangement uses TRBV15 and TRBJ1-5; 10 bases are shared with TRBD1. The junction had 6 bases not matched to a gene; V was cut back by 1 base and J by 6 bases. This CDR3 is built from 16 residues. Germline V CDR1 and CDR2: LNHNV, YYDKDF (reference sequence). CDR3 coding DNA: TGTGCCACCAGCAGAGGTGGGACAGGGGTAGGTCAGCCCCAGCATTTT. Its protein is CATSRGGTGVGQPQHF.

This clone was counted between two and nine times. This chain links TRBV6-5 with TRBJ2-5; maybe TRBD2 (6 bases). V dropped 11 bases and J dropped 0 bases, with 10 bases sitting between them. The CDR3 runs to 12 residues. Germline CDR1 MNHEY, CDR2 SVGAGI. CDR3 sequence reads: CAARGNQETQYF. DNA of the CDR3: TGTGCCGCCCGCGGGAACCAAGAGACCCAGTACTTC.

V gene TRBV18 combines with J gene TRBJ2-2, with D unresolved. In germline, CDR1 is KGHSH, CDR2 LQKENI. V lost 2 bases and J lost 7, with 8 bases in between. The CDR3 has 13 amino acids. The DNA of the CDR3 is TGTGCCAGCTCACCAGGCCGGAGCGGGGAGCTGTTTTTT. Amino acid sequence: CASSPGRSGELFF.

Here the CDR3 DNA reads TGCGCCAGCAGCTTGGGCGAGGTGGATACGCAGTATTTT. Protein product: CASSLGEVDTQYF. The chain is built from TRBV5-1 and TRBJ2-3; unclear D gene. CDR3 length: 13 residues. V was cut by 0 bases and J by 6 bases, with 8 bases left in between. In germline, CDR1 is SGHRS, CDR2 YFSETQ.

J is TRBJ2-3 and V is TRBV4-3; TRBD1 might be the D (6 bases). The V end lost 3 bases, the J end lost 3 bases, and 10 bases lay between the germline ends. The CDR3 runs to 14 residues. From germline, CDR1 is LGHNA and CDR2 YSLEER. The CDR3 sequence is CASSQGAVTDTQYF. Here the CDR3 DNA reads TGCGCCAGCAGCCAGGGGGCTGTTACAGATACGCAGTATTTT.

CDR3 DNA sequence: TGTGCCAGCAGCCCCGGGGACTTCAGAGATACGCAGTATTTT. Its protein product is CASSPGDFRDTQYF. The V gene is TRBV11-2, the J gene TRBJ2-3, with D possibly matching TRBD2 (6 bases). This CDR3 contains 14 residues. The V and J ends lost 5 bases and 5 bases respectively, with 14 bases between them. Germline CDR1 SGHAT, CDR2 FQNNGV.

The genes are TRBV5-1 and TRBJ2-3; 8 nucleotides agree with TRBD2. With V trimmed by 0 bases and J by 5 bases, 2 bases remained unmatched. The CDR3 has 14 amino acids. Germline V gene sequence: CDR1 SGHRS, CDR2 YFSETQ. The CDR3 is CASSLGLALDTQYF. CDR3 sequence (DNA): TGCGCCAGCAGCTTGGGACTAGCGTTAGATACGCAGTATTTT.

In this sample, this clone turned up a few times. The chain combines TRBV11-2 with TRBJ2-3, with 9 bases identical to TRBD1. J lost 14 bases, V lost 4 bases, and 10 bases had no gene match. From germline, CDR1 is SGHAT and CDR2 FQNNGV. The CDR3 length is 13 residues. CDR3: CASSSLGGQGRYF. Here the CDR3 DNA reads TGTGCCAGCAGCTCCCTCGGGGGACAGGGAAGGTATTTT.

This clone has more than one count but fewer than ten. This chain links TRBV19 with TRBJ2-1; D is unresolved. Germline loops: CDR1 LNHDA, CDR2 SQIVND (reference sequence). V was pared by 0 bases and J by 9 bases, with 12 bases between. The CDR3 runs to 14 residues. The CDR3 DNA follows: TGTGCCAGTAGTATAGAGCCCCGGCCTAGTGAGCAGTTCTTC. This sequence encodes CASSIEPRPSEQFF.

In this sample, this clone turned up a few times. J is TRBJ2-1 and V is TRBV7-6; D is unclear. The CDR3 is 13 residues long. Germline V gene data show CDR1 as SGHVS and CDR2 as FNYEAQ. The V end was cut by 5 bases, the J end by 4 bases, with 9 bases between. CDR3 protein: CASSHSRYNEQFF. CDR3 bases: TGTGCCAGCAGCCATAGCCGATACAATGAGCAGTTCTTC.

The chain couples TRBV7-9 to TRBJ2-1; D might be TRBD2 (5 bases). Deletions cut 1 base from V and 0 bases from J, with 13 bases between. Germline V gene data show CDR1 as SEHNR and CDR2 as FQNEAQ (reference sequence). The CDR3 is 17 amino acids. Here the CDR3 DNA reads TGTGCCAGCAGCTTAGGGGCTGGGAGAAGCTCCTACAATGAGCAGTTCTTC. This codes for CASSLGAGRSSYNEQFF.

This clone was seen more than once but under ten times. The chain uses TRBV28 and TRBJ2-7; 8 bases match TRBD1. Trimming took 2 bases from V and 2 from J; bases not matched to a gene: 11. Germline V CDR1 and CDR2: MDHEN, SYDVKM. The CDR3 runs 17 residues. This CDR3 reads CASSLPRPGTGAYEQYF. CDR3 nucleotides: TGTGCCAGCAGTTTACCCCGACCCGGGACAGGAGCCTACGAGCAGTACTTC. The variable domain in full, with the rest retrieved from reference TRBV28 and TRBJ2-7, is DVKVTQSSRYLVKRTGEKVFLECVQDMDHENMFWYRQDPGLGLRLIYFSYDVKMKEKGDIPEGYSVSREKKERFSLILESASTNQTSMYLCASSLPRPGTGAYEQYFGPGTRLTVT.